A selection of T cell receptor beta chains follows, all from one sample in a study of immune evolution from preneoplasia to lung adenocarcinoma. TCRdb's copy holds only in-frame clones and misses some; the assay was immunoSEQ multiplex PCR. The table has about 40,000 clones, 65% to 75% seen once. Sequencing input: FFPE invasive lung adenocarcinoma tissue. The receptors were gathered from a person aged 60 to 70 with lung adenocarcinoma. The CDR3 runs from the conserved cysteine through the conserved F or W. Fields, in order: D gene, V gene, J gene, clone size, CDR3 DNA, CDR3 protein. D genes are given only for firm matches. Expanded clones are given a class, and other clones once, few, many or no size at all.

.	TRBV7-9	TRBJ2-7	.	TGTGCCAGCTGGTTATCAGGACACCTCTACGAGGAGCAGTACTTC	CASWLSGHLYEEQYF
.	TRBV19	TRBJ2-3	.	TGTGCCAGTAGTATGCAGGCAGATACGCAGTATTTT	CASSMQADTQYF
.	TRBV28	TRBJ2-2	.	TGTGCCAGCAGTTTATTCCAGCGAACCGGGGAGCTGTTTTTT	CASSLFQRTGELFF
TRBD1	TRBV5-4	TRBJ2-1	few	TGTGCCAGCAGCTCGGGACAGCACGCACGAAATGAGCAGTTCTTC	CASSSGQHARNEQFF
TRBD1	TRBV29-1	TRBJ2-7	.	TGCAGCGTTGGACAGGGCCGCTACGAGCAGTACTTC	CSVGQGRYEQYF
.	TRBV19	TRBJ2-1	.	TGTGCCAGTACCCTACGGAGCTCGAATGAGCAGTTCTTC	CASTLRSSNEQFF
TRBD2	TRBV27	TRBJ2-2	.	TGTGCCAGCAGTTTCGGTCTAGCGGGAGGGCCGGTCGGGGAGCTGTTTTTT	CASSFGLAGGPVGELFF
TRBD1	TRBV6-8	TRBJ1-5	.	TGTGCCAGCAGAATAGCAGGGGGTATTTGCAATCAGCCCCAGCATTTT	CASRIAGGICNQPQHF
TRBD1	TRBV5-1	TRBJ2-2	.	TGCGCCAGCAGCTTTCAGGGGGCTAACACCGGGGAGCTGTTTTTT	CASSFQGANTGELFF
.	TRBV27	TRBJ2-1	.	TGTGCCAGCTGCCCCCTCGGGGGTCTACTCAATGAGCAGTTCTTC	CASCPLGGLLNEQFF
TRBD1	TRBV4-1	TRBJ2-7	.	TGCGCCAGCAGCCAAGGGACAGGGGCTAACTCCTACGAGCAGTACTTC	CASSQGTGANSYEQYF
.	TRBV6-6	TRBJ2-2	.	TGTGCCAGCAGTACCCGGACTAACGCAATCACCGGGGAGCTGTTTTTT	CASSTRTNAITGELFF
.	TRBV18	TRBJ2-1	few	TGTGCCAGCTCACCACCGATAACTAGGACCTACAATGAGCAGTTCTTC	CASSPPITRTYNEQFF
TRBD1	TRBV7-2	TRBJ2-7	once	TGTGCCAGCACCCCGGGACAGACCTACGAGCAGTACTTC	CASTPGQTYEQYF
.	TRBV18	TRBJ2-3	few	TGTGCCAGCTCACCACGCGGAAGCATCGCGACAGATACGCAGTATTTT	CASSPRGSIATDTQYF
TRBD2	TRBV29-1	TRBJ2-7	.	TGCAGCGTTATAGCGGGATGGACCTACGAGCAGTACTTC	CSVIAGWTYEQYF
.	TRBV14	TRBJ1-4	.	TGTGCCAGCAGCCTAGGACAGCGCGAAAAACTGTTTTTT	CASSLGQREKLFF
TRBD1	TRBV19	TRBJ1-2	.	TGTGCCAGTAGCCGTTCGGGACAGATCTATGGCTACACCTTC	CASSRSGQIYGYTF
TRBD1	TRBV7-7	TRBJ2-1	.	TGTGCTAGCAGCCCTACAGGGGACAATGAGCAGTTCTTC	CASSPTGDNEQFF
TRBD1	TRBV7-2	TRBJ2-1	.	TGTGCCAGCAGCCCGCGGGGACAGGGGGGTAAGCAGTTCTTC	CASSPRGQGGKQFF
.	TRBV2	TRBJ1-5	.	TGTGCCAGCAGTGAAGCTGAGGGAAATCAGCCCCAGCATTTT	CASSEAEGNQPQHF
.	TRBV28	TRBJ1-1	.	TGTGCCAGCAGTTTCGTGGTGCCGGTCGAAGCTTTCTTT	CASSFVVPVEAFF
TRBD1	TRBV19	TRBJ1-1	.	TGTGCCAGTAGTATAGATTGGACAGGGGACACTGAAGCTTTCTTT	CASSIDWTGDTEAFF
.	TRBV7-9	TRBJ2-7	.	TGTGCCAGCACTCCAGGGGCGGGGGAATACGAGCAGTACTTC	CASTPGAGEYEQYF
TRBD1	TRBV10-3	TRBJ1-1	.	TGTGCCATCAGTCACGGGACAGGGACGGTTCCTGAAGCTTTCTTT	CAISHGTGTVPEAFF
TRBD1	TRBV6-5	TRBJ2-1	.	TGTGCCAGCAGTGGGCATAGGGACAGGGGCAATGAGCAGTTCTTC	CASSGHRDRGNEQFF
.	TRBV27	TRBJ2-5	.	TGTGCCAGCAGTTTAAAGTCGAGGGATGGTGGAGAGACCCAGTACTTC	CASSLKSRDGGETQYF
.	TRBV2	TRBJ2-7	.	TGTGCCAGCAGTGAAGAGAATGGATACGAGCAGTACTTC	CASSEENGYEQYF
TRBD2	TRBV5-4	TRBJ2-2	.	TGTGCCAGCAGTCGTACTAGCGGACTCAGGTCCGGGGAGCTGTTTTTT	CASSRTSGLRSGELFF
TRBD1	TRBV5-3	TRBJ2-1	.	TGTGCCAGAAGCTTGGCCGACAGGGACAATGAGCAGTTCTTC	CARSLADRDNEQFF
TRBD2	TRBV6-1	TRBJ2-3	.	TGTGCCAGCATACTGGCGGGAGGGGGCACGCAGTATTTT	CASILAGGGTQYF
.	TRBV21-1	TRBJ1-2	.	TGTGCCAGCAGCGCGAAGTACTATGGCTACACCTTC	CASSAKYYGYTF
.	TRBV9	TRBJ1-1	.	TGTGCCAGCAGCGTAGGTAGGAACACTGAAGCTTTCTTT	CASSVGRNTEAFF
.	TRBV18	TRBJ1-4	.	TGTGCCAGCTCACCAACTCTTGCAACTAATGAAAAACTGTTTTTT	CASSPTLATNEKLFF
.	TRBV21-1	TRBJ1-1	medium-sized	TGTGCCAGCAGCTGGGGTCGGATCTCTTACACTGAAGCTTTCTTT	CASSWGRISYTEAFF
TRBD1	TRBV5-1	TRBJ1-2	.	TGCGCCAGCAGCTTGCAGGGGGCTAACTATGGCTACACCTTC	CASSLQGANYGYTF
.	TRBV7-9	TRBJ1-3	.	TGTGCCAGCAGCCCTGAGGGTTACTCTGGAAACACCATATATTTT	CASSPEGYSGNTIYF
.	TRBV9	TRBJ1-5	.	TGTGCCAGCAGCGTAGGAGGGGGTGGTCAGCCCCAGCATTTT	CASSVGGGGQPQHF
.	TRBV19	TRBJ2-3	.	TGTGCCAGTAGCCTACAGGGAGGGGTGGGCACAGATACGCAGTATTTT	CASSLQGGVGTDTQYF
.	TRBV2	TRBJ2-7	.	TGTGCCAGCAGTCCCCCCGGGACCGTCTACGAGCAGTACTTC	CASSPPGTVYEQYF
TRBD2	TRBV7-6	TRBJ2-1	medium-sized	TGTGCCAGCAGCTTAGCGTTAGCGGGAGCCAATGAGCAGTTCTTC	CASSLALAGANEQFF
TRBD2	TRBV4-1	TRBJ2-3	.	TGCGCCAGCAGTTTAGGAGGACTAGCGGGTAAGGCGCAGTATTTT	CASSLGGLAGKAQYF
TRBD1	TRBV25-1	TRBJ2-5	.	TGTGCCAGCAGTGAAAACAGGGGCTCCCAAGAGACTCAGTACTTC	CASSENRGSQETQYF
TRBD2	TRBV11-2	TRBJ2-3	.	TGTGCCAGCAGCTTACCGGGAGGGCGAGGAGATACGCAGTATTTT	CASSLPGGRGDTQYF
.	TRBV6-5	TRBJ2-6	.	TGTGCCAGCAACTCTGGGGCCAACGTCCTGACTTTC	CASNSGANVLTF
.	TRBV11-2	TRBJ2-7	.	TGTGCCAGCAGCTTAGTCGGGCTAGGGTACGGTCTCCTCTACGAGCAGTACTTC	CASSLVGLGYGLLYEQYF
TRBD1	TRBV19	TRBJ2-7	.	TGTGCCAGTAGCCCAAATGACAGGGTCGAGCAGTACTTC	CASSPNDRVEQYF
.	TRBV5-1	TRBJ2-3	.	TGCGCCAGCAGCCCGACAATCACAGATACGCAGTATTTT	CASSPTITDTQYF
.	TRBV7-2	TRBJ1-1	.	TGTGCCAGCAGCCCTTATCTACACCTTGAAGCTTTCTTT	CASSPYLHLEAFF
.	TRBV18	TRBJ2-7	.	TGTGCCAGCTCACCTCAGAGGGAAGAGCAGTACTTC	CASSPQREEQYF
TRBD1	TRBV6-1	TRBJ2-5	.	TGTGCCAGCACCGACAGGGGTGATCCCCAAGAGACCCAGTACTTC	CASTDRGDPQETQYF
.	TRBV5-6	TRBJ2-5	few	TGTGCCAGCAGCTGGGGGAGCCAAGAGACCCAGTACTTC	CASSWGSQETQYF
TRBD2	TRBV5-4	TRBJ2-1	.	TGTGCCAGCAGACTGACTAGCGGACCACCCAATGAGCAGTTCTTC	CASRLTSGPPNEQFF